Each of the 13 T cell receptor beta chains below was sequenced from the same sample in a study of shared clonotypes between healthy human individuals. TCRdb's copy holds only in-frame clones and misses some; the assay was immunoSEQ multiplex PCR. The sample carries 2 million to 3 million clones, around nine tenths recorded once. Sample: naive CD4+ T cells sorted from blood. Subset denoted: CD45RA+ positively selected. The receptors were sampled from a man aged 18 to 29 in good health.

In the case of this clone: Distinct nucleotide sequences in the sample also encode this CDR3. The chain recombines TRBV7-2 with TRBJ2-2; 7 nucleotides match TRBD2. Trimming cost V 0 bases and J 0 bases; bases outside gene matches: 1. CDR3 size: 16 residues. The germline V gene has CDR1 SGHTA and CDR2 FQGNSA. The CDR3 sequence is CASSLAGTTNTGELFF. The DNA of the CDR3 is TGTGCCAGCAGCTTAGCGGGGACTACGAACACCGGGGAGCTGTTTTTT. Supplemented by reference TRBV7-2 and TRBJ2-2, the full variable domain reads GAGVSQSPSNKVTEKGKDVELRCDPISGHTALYWYRQSLGQGLEFLIYFQGNSAPDKSGLPSDRFSAERTGGSVSTLTIQRTQQEDSAVYLCASSLAGTTNTGELFFGEGSRLTVL.

In DNA form, the CDR3 reads TGTGCCAGCAGCTTAACAGGGCTGAGGGGCTACACCTTC. It is translated as CASSLTGLRGYTF. This chain joins TRBV7-9 and TRBJ1-2; possibly TRBD1 for D (6 bases). The CDR3 consists of 13 residues. The V end lost 2 bases, the J end lost 8 bases, and 12 bases lay between the germline ends. Germline lookup yields CDR1 SEHNR and CDR2 FQNEAQ (reference sequence).

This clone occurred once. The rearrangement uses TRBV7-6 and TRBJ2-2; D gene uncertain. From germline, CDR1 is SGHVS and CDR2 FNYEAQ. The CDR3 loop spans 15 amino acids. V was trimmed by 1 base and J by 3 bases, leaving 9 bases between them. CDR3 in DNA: TGTGCCAGCAGCTTAGGGCAGGCTTACACCGGGGAGCTGTTTTTT. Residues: CASSLGQAYTGELFF.

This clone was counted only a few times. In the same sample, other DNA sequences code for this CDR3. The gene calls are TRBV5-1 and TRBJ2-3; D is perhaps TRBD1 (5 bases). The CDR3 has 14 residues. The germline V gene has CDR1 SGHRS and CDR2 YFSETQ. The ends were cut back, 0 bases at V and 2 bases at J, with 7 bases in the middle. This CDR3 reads CASSLGQHTDTQYF. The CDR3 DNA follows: TGCGCCAGCAGCTTGGGACAGCACACAGATACGCAGTATTTT.

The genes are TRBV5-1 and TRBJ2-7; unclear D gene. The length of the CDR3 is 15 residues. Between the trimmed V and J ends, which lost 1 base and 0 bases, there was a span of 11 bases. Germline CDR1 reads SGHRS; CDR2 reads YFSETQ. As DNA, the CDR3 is TGCGCCAGCAGCTTGCGCGTGGGGTACTCCTACGAGCAGTACTTC. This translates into CASSLRVGYSYEQYF.

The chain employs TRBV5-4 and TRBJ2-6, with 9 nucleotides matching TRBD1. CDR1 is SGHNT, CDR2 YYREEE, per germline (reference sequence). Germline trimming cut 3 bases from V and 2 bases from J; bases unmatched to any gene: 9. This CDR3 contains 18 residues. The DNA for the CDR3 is TGTGCCAGCAGCTCGCCGGGACAGGGAGGCCCTGGGGCCAACGTCCTGACTTTC. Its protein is CASSSPGQGGPGANVLTF.

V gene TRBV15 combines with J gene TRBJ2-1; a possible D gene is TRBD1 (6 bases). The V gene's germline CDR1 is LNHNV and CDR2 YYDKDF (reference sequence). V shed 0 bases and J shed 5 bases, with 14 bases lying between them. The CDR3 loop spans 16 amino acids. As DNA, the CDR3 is TGTGCCACCAGCAGAGATCTACTACCAGGGGACAATGAGCAGTTCTTC. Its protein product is CATSRDLLPGDNEQFF.

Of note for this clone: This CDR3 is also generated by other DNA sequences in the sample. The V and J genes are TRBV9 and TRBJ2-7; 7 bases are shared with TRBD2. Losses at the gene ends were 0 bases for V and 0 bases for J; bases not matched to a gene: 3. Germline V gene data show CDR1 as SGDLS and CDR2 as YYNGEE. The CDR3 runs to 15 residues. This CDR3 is CASSVDGGSSYEQYF. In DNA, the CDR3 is TGTGCCAGCAGCGTAGACGGGGGGTCCTCCTACGAGCAGTACTTC.

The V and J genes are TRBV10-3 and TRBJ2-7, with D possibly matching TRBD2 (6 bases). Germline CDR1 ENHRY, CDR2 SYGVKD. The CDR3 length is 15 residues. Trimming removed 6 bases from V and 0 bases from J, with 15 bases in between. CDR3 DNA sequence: TGTGCCATCAGGCTGGGACTCCAAGCCTCCTACGAGCAGTACTTC. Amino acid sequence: CAIRLGLQASYEQYF.

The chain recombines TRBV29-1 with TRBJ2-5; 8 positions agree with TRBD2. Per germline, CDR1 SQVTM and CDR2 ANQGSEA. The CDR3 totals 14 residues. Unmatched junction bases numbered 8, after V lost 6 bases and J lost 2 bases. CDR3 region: CSVELAVIQETQYF. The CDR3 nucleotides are TGCAGCGTGGAACTAGCGGTGATACAAGAGACCCAGTACTTC.

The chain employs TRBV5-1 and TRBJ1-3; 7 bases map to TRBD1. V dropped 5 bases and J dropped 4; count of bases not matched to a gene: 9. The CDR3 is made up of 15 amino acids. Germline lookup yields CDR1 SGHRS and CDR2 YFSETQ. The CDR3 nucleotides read TGCGCCAGCAGTCGAGAGGGGGCCCTCGGAAACACCATATATTTT. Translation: CASSREGALGNTIYF.

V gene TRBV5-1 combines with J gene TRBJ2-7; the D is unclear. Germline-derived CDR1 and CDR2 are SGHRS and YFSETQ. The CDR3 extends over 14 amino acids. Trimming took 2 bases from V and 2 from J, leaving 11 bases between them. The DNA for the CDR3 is TGCGCCAGCAGCTTAACCCCACAGACCTACGAGCAGTACTTC. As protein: CASSLTPQTYEQYF.

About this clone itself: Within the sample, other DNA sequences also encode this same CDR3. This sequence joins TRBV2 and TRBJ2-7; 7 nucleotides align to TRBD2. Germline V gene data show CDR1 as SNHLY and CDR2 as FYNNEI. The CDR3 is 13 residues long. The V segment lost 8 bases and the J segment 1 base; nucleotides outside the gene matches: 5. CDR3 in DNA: TGTGCCAGCGGGAGGGACGGTTCCTACGAGCAGTACTTC. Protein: CASGRDGSYEQYF.